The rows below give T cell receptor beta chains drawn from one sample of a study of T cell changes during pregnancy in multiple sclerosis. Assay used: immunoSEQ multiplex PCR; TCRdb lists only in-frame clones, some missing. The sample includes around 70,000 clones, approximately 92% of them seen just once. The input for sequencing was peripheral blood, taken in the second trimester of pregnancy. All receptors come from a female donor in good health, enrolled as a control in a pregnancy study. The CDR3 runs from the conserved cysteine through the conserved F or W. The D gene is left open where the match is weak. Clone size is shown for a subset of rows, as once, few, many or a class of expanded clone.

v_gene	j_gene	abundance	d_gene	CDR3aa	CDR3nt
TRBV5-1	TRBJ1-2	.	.	CASSSLSLQEHYGYTF	TGCGCCAGCAGCTCCCTTTCGTTACAGGAACACTATGGCTACACCTTC
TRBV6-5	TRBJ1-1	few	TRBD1	CASSLTGMNTEAFF	TGTGCCAGCAGTTTGACAGGGATGAACACTGAAGCTTTCTTT
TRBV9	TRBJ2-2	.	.	CASSGRQNTGELFF	TGTGCCAGCAGCGGACGACAGAACACCGGGGAGCTGTTTTTT
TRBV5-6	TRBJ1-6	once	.	CASARGARGGNSPLHF	TGTGCCAGCGCCCGTGGGGCACGTGGTGGTAATTCACCCCTCCACTTT
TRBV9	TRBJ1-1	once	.	CASSRDMNTEAFF	TGTGCCAGCAGTCGGGATATGAACACTGAAGCTTTCTTT
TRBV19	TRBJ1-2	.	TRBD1	CASSIVDRGNYGYTF	TGTGCCAGTAGTATAGTCGACAGGGGCAACTATGGCTACACCTTC
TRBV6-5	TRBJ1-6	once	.	CASSWYRMVYNSPLHF	TGTGCCAGCAGTTGGTACAGGATGGTCTATAATTCACCCCTCCACTTT
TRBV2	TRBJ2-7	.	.	CASSVQGTQYEQYF	TGTGCCTCCAGCGTCCAAGGTACCCAGTACGAGCAGTACTTC
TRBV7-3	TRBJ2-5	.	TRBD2	CASSLTPTSGGRGTQYF	TGTGCCAGCAGCTTAACCCCGACTAGCGGGGGGCGAGGGACCCAGTACTTC
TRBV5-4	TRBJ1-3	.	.	CASSLAGWGNTIYF	TGTGCCAGCAGCTTGGCAGGGTGGGGAAACACCATATATTTT
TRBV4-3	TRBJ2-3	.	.	CASSQGSGSWGDTQYF	TGCGCCAGCAGCCAAGGGAGCGGGTCTTGGGGCGATACGCAGTATTTT
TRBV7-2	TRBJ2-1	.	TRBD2	CASSPRTSGGNEQFF	TGTGCCAGCAGCCCCCGGACTAGCGGGGGGAATGAGCAGTTCTTC
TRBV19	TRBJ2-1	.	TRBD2	CASKVPSGGNEQFF	TGTGCCAGTAAGGTACCTAGCGGGGGCAATGAGCAGTTCTTC
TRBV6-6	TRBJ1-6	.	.	CASSPGVVANNSPLHF	TGTGCCAGCAGCCCCGGGGTGGTAGCCAATAATTCACCCCTCCACTTT
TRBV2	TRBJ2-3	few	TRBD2	CASSETSYNTDTQYF	TGTGCCAGCAGTGAGACTAGCTATAACACAGATACGCAGTATTTT
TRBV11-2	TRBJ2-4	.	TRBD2	CASSLERWGGKNIQYF	TGTGCCAGCAGCTTAGAGAGGTGGGGGGGCAAAAACATTCAGTACTTC
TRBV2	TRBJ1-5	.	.	CASKLNGVNQPQHF	TGTGCCAGCAAATTGAACGGTGTCAATCAGCCCCAGCATTTT
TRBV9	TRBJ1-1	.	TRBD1	CASSVGAGGSTEAFF	TGTGCCAGCTCCGTAGGGGCAGGGGGTAGCACTGAAGCTTTCTTT
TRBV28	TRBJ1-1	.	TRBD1	CASNFGTANTEAFF	TGTGCCAGCAACTTCGGGACAGCGAACACTGAAGCTTTCTTT
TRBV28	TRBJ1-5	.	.	CASSLGLGNQPQHF	TGTGCCAGCAGCCTAGGTCTTGGCAATCAGCCCCAGCATTTT
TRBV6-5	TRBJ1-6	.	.	CASTWRGTNNSPLHF	TGTGCCAGCACTTGGAGGGGCACCAATAATTCACCCCTCCACTTT
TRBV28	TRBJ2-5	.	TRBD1	CASSSPTGSGETQYF	TGTGCCAGCAGTTCCCCGACAGGGAGCGGAGAGACCCAGTACTTC
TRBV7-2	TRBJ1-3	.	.	CASSITGISGNTIYF	TGTGCCAGCAGCATTACAGGGATCTCTGGAAACACCATATATTTT
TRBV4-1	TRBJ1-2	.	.	CASSLLILGDYGYTF	TGCGCCAGCAGCCTACTAATACTCGGGGACTATGGCTACACCTTC
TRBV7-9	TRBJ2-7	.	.	CASSDQTGYEQYF	TGTGCCAGCAGCGATCAAACAGGGTACGAGCAGTACTTC
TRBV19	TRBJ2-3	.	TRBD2	CASSPHWTSGGTTDTQYF	TGTGCCAGTAGTCCCCACTGGACTAGCGGGGGGACCACAGATACGCAGTATTTT
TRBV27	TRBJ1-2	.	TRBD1	CASSSVYRDSIGYTF	TGTGCCAGCAGTTCAGTTTACCGGGACAGCATTGGCTACACCTTC
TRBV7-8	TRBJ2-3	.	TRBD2	CASSIRTSGGEPTDTQYF	TGTGCCAGCAGCATCCGGACTAGCGGGGGGGAACCCACAGATACGCAGTATTTT
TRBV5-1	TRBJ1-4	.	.	CASRTAFGEKLFF	TGCGCCAGCAGGACAGCTTTCGGTGAAAAACTGTTTTTT
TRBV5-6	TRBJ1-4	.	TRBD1	CASSLTQGVRNEKLFF	TGTGCCAGCAGCTTGACGCAGGGGGTGAGAAATGAAAAACTGTTTTTT
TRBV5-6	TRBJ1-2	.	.	CASSLRGGYTF	TGTGCCAGCAGCCTTCGAGGCGGCTACACCTTC
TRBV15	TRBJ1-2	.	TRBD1	CATRATDRVIYGYTF	TGTGCCACCAGGGCAACCGACAGGGTAATCTATGGCTACACCTTC
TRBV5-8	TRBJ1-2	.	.	CASSPNYGYTF	TGTGCCAGCAGTCCGAACTATGGCTACACCTTC
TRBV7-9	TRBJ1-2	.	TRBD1	CASSSWGGQGTDGYTF	TGTGCCAGCAGCTCTTGGGGGGGACAGGGAACGGATGGCTACACCTTC
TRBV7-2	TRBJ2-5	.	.	CASSLWATRGQETQYF	TGTGCCAGCAGCTTATGGGCGACTAGAGGGCAAGAGACCCAGTACTTC
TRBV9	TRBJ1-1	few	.	CASSMTPTLTEAFF	TGTGCCAGCAGTATGACTCCTACCCTCACTGAAGCTTTCTTT
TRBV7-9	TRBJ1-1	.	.	CASSPDSPEAFF	TGTGCCAGCAGCCCGGACAGTCCTGAAGCTTTCTTT
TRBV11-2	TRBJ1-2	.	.	CASSPRDYYGYTF	TGTGCCAGCAGCCCACGGGACTACTATGGCTACACCTTC
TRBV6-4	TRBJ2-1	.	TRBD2	CASSDSASGGAEEQFF	TGTGCCAGCAGTGACTCGGCTAGCGGGGGGGCTGAAGAGCAGTTCTTC
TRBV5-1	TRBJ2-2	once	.	CASSSGSLSTGELFF	TGCGCCAGCTCCTCCGGGTCGCTGAGCACCGGGGAGCTGTTTTTT
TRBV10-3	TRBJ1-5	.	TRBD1	CAISGRTGENQPQHF	TGTGCCATCAGTGGTAGGACAGGGGAAAATCAGCCCCAGCATTTT
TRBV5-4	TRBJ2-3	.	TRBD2	CASSHLAGGQDTQYF	TGTGCCAGCAGCCATCTAGCGGGGGGTCAAGATACGCAGTATTTT